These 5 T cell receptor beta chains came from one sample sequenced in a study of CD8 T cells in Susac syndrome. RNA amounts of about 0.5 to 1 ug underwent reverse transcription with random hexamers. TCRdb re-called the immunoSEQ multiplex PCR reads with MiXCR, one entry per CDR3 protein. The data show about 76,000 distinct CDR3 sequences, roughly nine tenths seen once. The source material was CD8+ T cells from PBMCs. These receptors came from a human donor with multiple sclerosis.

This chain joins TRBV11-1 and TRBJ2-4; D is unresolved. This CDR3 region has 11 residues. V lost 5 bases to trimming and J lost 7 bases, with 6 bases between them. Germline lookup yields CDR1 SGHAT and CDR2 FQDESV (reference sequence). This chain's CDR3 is CASSPSNIQYF. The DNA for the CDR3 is TGTGCCAGCAGCCCGAGCAACATTCAGTACTTC.

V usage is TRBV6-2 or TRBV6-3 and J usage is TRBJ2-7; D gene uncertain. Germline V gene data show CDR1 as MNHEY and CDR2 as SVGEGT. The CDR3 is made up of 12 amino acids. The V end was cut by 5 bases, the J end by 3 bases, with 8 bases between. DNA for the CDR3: TGTGCCAGCAGTGGCCTTGACTACGAGCAGTACTTC. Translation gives CASSGLDYEQYF.

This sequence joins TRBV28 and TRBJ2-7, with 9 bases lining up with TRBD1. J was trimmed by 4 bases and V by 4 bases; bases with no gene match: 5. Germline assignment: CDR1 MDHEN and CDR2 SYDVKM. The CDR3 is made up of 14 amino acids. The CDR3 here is CASSWDRVGYEQYF. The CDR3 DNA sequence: TGTGCCAGCAGTTGGGACAGGGTGGGTTACGAGCAGTACTTC.

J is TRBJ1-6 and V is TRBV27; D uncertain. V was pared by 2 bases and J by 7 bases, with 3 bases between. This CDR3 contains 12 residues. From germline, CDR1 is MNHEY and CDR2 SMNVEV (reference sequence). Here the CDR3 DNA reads TGTGCCAGCAGTTTACTAAATTCACCCCTCCACTTT. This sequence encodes CASSLLNSPLHF.

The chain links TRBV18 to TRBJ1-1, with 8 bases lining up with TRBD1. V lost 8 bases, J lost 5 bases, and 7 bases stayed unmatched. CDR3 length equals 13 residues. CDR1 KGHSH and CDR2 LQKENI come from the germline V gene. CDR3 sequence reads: CASGTGGETEAFF. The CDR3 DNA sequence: TGTGCCAGCGGTACAGGGGGAGAGACTGAAGCTTTCTTT.